This T cell receptor beta chain came from a study of cytomegalovirus exposure and HLA in healthy donors. Notes on this clone: The antigen remains undetermined.

Study conclusions and caveats: About 90% or about 30% of the time was how often most TCR beta V segments were productive, according to an earlier analysis.

Researchers ran the PCR with 60 Vbeta and 13 Jbeta primers. TCRdb keeps only in-frame clones here, not all; method: immunoSEQ multiplex PCR. The sample has approximately 110,000 clones, over 75% seen once; the top ten hold roughly 13%. Sequencing input: PBMCs. The receptor was isolated from a woman in her thirties or forties in good health and CMV-seropositive.

The CDR3 DNA is TGTGCCAGCAGTTCCCACCAAACAGGGGGCTACACCTTC. Amino acids: CASSSHQTGGYTF. The rearrangement uses TRBV28 and TRBJ1-2; D possibly corresponds to TRBD1 (6 bases). The CDR3 runs 13 residues. V gave up 4 bases and J gave up 8 bases, with 14 bases separating them. Looked up from germline, CDR1 is MDHEN and CDR2 is SYDVKM.